This T cell receptor (beta chain) was retrieved from a study of blood T cell repertoires in COVID-19. Per the original data handling: Amplification from reference gene primers served as the basis for estimated nucleated cell counts. Profiling relied on immunoSEQ multiplex PCR, and the TCRdb table lists in-frame clones only, not all of them. The DNA was the basis for D and trimming; V, J and clone size are from that table. The sample records approximately 110,000 clones, over 75% being singletons. The germline V gene encodes CDR1 GTSNPN and CDR2 SVGIG (reference sequence). V lost 1 base and J 2 bases, leaving 10 bases between the germline ends. This CDR3 has 14 amino acids.

Sample: peripheral blood. The clonotype originates from a woman of 80 years or more with acute or convalescent COVID-19. This chain links TRBV30 with TRBJ2-3; no clear D. The DNA for the CDR3 is TGTGCCTGGAGTGGACGACTTGACACAGATACGCAGTATTTT. It encodes CAWSGRLDTDTQYF.